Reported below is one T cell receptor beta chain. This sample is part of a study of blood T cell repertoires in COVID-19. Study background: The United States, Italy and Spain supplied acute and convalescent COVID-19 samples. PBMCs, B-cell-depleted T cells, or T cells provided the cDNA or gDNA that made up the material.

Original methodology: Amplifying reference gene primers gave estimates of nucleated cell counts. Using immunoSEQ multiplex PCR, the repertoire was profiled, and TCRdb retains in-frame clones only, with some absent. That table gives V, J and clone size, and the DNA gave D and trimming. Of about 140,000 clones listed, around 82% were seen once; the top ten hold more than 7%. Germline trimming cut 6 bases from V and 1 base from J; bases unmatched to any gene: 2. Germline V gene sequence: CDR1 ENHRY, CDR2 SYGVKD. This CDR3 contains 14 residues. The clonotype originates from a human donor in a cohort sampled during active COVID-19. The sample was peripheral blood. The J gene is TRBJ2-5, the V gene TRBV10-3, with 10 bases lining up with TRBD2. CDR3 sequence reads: CAIRASGGQETQYF. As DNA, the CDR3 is TGTGCCATCAGGGCTAGCGGGGGCCAAGAGACCCAGTACTTC.